Shown below are 3 T cell receptor beta chains from a single sample sequenced in a study of T cells after yellow fever vaccination. TCRdb ran MiXCR on the 5' RACE reads and lists one entry per CDR3 protein. Here the sample spans some 320,000 distinct CDR3 sequences, 8.7% being singletons. The source material was CD4+ T cells sorted from PBMCs, sampled 5 days after the yellow fever booster vaccination. These receptors were collected from a man aged 18 to 35 who received the YFV17D yellow fever vaccine.

This clonotype was observed a handful of times. The gene calls are TRBV6-2 or TRBV6-3 and TRBJ2-7, with a possible D match to TRBD1 (5 bases). CDR1 is MNHEY, CDR2 SVGEGT, per germline. V was cut by 2 bases and J by 7 bases, with 12 bases left in between. The CDR3 runs to 13 residues. CDR3: CASSYPGLREQYV. DNA of the CDR3: TGTGCCAGCAGTTACCCAGGGTTGAGGGAGCAGTACGTC.

This clonotype occurred a few times. The gene calls are TRBV7-2 and TRBJ2-7, with TRBD2 matching 9 bases. Trimming took 3 bases from V and 6 from J; bases not matched to a gene: 3. The CDR3 loop spans 13 amino acids. CDR1 is SGHTA and CDR2 is FQGNSA in the germline V gene. CDR3 in amino acids: CASSLYSGGEQYV. Written as DNA, the CDR3 is TGTGCCAGCAGCTTGTATAGCGGGGGCGAGCAGTACGTC.

The table lists this clonotype with many counts. The rearrangement joins TRBV5-1 to TRBJ2-3; 8 nucleotides match TRBD1. Per germline, CDR1 SGHRS and CDR2 YFSETQ. V was clipped by 0 bases and J by 1 base; unmatched bases: 4. CDR3 size: 16 residues. The DNA of the CDR3 is TGCGCCAGCAGCTTGGGGCAGGGGGCAGGCACAGATACGCAGTATTTT. Amino acids: CASSLGQGAGTDTQYF.